This TCR beta chain emerged from a study of Graves' ophthalmopathy and Graves' hyperthyroidism. Using RNA transcripts, the TCR beta CDR3 regions were amplified. Investigators did first-round RT-PCR with HTBI primers, then second-round multiplex PCR. TCRdb called the multiplex PCR reads again in MiXCR, with one record for every CDR3 protein. The data contain around 600,000 distinct CDR3 sequences, more than 40% of them singletons. The CDR3 runs to 15 residues. Trimming took 1 base from V and 2 from J, leaving 11 bases between them. Germline V gene data show CDR1 as DFQATT and CDR2 as SNEGSKA (reference sequence).

Sequencing was performed on peripheral blood. The rearrangement uses TRBV20-1 and TRBJ2-2; D uncertain. The source is an adult man with Graves' ophthalmopathy. In DNA form, the CDR3 reads TGCAGTGCTAGAGTTACGGGCATAAACACCGGGGAGCTGTTTTTT. Protein sequence: CSARVTGINTGELFF.